The present T cell receptor (beta chain) was sequenced within a study of T cell repertoires in cytomegalovirus infection. Only a few counts were recorded for this clonotype. TCRdb independently ran MiXCR on the reads; one entry per CDR3 protein. Here the sample spans about 190,000 distinct CDR3 sequences, 28% being singletons. The germline CDR1 and CDR2 sequences are MGHDK and SYGVNS. CDR3 length: 14 amino acids. V gave up 1 base and J gave up 2 bases, with 7 bases separating them. The sample comprised PBMCs. The chain has TRBV25-1 and TRBJ2-3; no clear D. This receptor was taken from a human donor in good health (CMV status not recorded). Some clones in this sample may be carry-over from other donors' samples. This chain's CDR3 is CASSEWKFTDTQYF. The CDR3 DNA sequence: TGTGCCAGCAGTGAATGGAAGTTCACAGATACGCAGTATTTT.